The 2 T cell receptor beta chains presented below share a single source sample, sequenced in a study of T cell responses to AZD1222 COVID-19 vaccine. This table comes from immunoSEQ multiplex PCR, and its TCRdb copy is limited to in-frame clones, with some not included. Here the sample spans roughly 91,000 clones, about 92% being singletons. The material was peripheral blood, obtained on day 0 of AZD1222 vaccination. These receptors all stem from an adult in good health.

This chain uses TRBV19 with TRBJ2-1; D is ambiguous. Germline lookup yields CDR1 LNHDA and CDR2 SQIVND (reference sequence). V lost 0 bases and J lost 7, with 10 bases in between. The CDR3 spans 14 residues. CDR3 region: CASSIEGQRNEQFF. CDR3 DNA: TGTGCCAGTAGTATAGAAGGCCAGAGGAATGAGCAGTTCTTC.

This rearrangement joins TRBV2 to TRBJ1-1; D remains ambiguous. V was trimmed by 3 bases and J by 1 base, leaving 12 bases between them. Germline-derived CDR1 and CDR2 are SNHLY and FYNNEI. CDR3 length: 15 residues. This CDR3 is CASSERRATNTEAFF. The CDR3 coding sequence is TGTGCCAGCAGTGAGAGAAGGGCCACGAACACTGAAGCTTTCTTT. Filled out from reference TRBV2 and TRBJ1-1, the complete variable domain reads EPEVTQTPSHQVTQMGQEVILRCVPISNHLYFYWYRQILGQKVEFLVSFYNNEISEKSEIFDDQFSVERPDGSNFTLKIRSTKLEDSAMYFCASSERRATNTEAFFGQGTRLTVV.